The text below deals with one T cell receptor (beta chain). Its specific antigen is unknown. It has no much larger one-base neighbor in the sample; base qualities were not kept. The data are from a study of T-cell reconstitution after alpha-beta-depleted transplantation in children listed by TCRdb under 2016. Regarding the study in general: The study quantitatively tracked T-cell immune reconstitution after TCRalphabeta/CD19-depleted allogeneic hematopoietic cell transplantation in children using TCR repertoire profiling.

The library was obtained by PCR. The data were produced on an Illumina HiSeq 2500. To normalize quantification of the TCRbeta repertoire, the TCR libraries were built with molecular barcoding that relied on unique molecular identifiers. TCRdb reprocessed the public reads (quality trimming at Q25 with fastp, clone calling with MiXCR) and kept in-frame beta chains. One record per CDR3 amino acid sequence lists the most common genes and DNA. The sample table lists approximately 640,000 distinct CDR3 sequences, over 15% of them with a count of one. 0.8% to 1.1% of the sample rests with the top ten. This receptor was identified in a human donor who donated a stem cell graft to a child with acute myeloid leukemia. Specimen: PBMCs from the stem cell graft donor, collected from the stem cell graft.

The CDR3 protein: CSATGALAYEQYV. The DNA sequence is as follows: TGCAGTGCTACAGGGGCGTTGGCCTACGAGCAGTACGTC. This receptor chain uses TRBV20-1 and TRBJ2-7; TRBD1 could be the D gene, as 6 bases match. V loses 4 bases, J loses 2 bases, and the germline ends lie 12 bases apart. The germline V gene (reference sequence) supplies CDR1 DFQATT and CDR2 SNEGSKA. There are 13 amino acids in the CDR3, from cysteine to valine inclusive. Left in the record is the CDR3 DNA by itself, 39 bases read in frame from the first base.